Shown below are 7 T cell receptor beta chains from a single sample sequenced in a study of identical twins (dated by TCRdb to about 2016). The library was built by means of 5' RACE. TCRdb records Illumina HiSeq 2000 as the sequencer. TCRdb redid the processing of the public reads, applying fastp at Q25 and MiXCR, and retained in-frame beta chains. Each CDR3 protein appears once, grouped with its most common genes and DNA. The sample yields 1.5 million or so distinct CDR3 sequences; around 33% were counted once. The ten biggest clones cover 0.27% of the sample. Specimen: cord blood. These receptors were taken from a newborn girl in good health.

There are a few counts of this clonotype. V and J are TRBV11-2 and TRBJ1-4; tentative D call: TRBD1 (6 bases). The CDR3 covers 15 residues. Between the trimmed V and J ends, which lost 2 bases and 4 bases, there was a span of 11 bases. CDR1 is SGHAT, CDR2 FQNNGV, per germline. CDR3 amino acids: CASSLLGQLNEKLFF. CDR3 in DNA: TGTGCCAGCAGCTTACTTGGACAGCTTAATGAAAAACTGTTTTTT.

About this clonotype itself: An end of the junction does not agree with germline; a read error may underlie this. CDR3 residues: CASSVDGSYNERYF. The DNA for the CDR3 is TGTGCCAGCAGCGTAGATGGCTCCTACAATGAGCGGTACTTC. J is TRBJ2-7 and V is TRBV9; D gene uncertain. Germline loops: CDR1 SGDLS, CDR2 YYNGEE. This CDR3 comprises 14 residues.

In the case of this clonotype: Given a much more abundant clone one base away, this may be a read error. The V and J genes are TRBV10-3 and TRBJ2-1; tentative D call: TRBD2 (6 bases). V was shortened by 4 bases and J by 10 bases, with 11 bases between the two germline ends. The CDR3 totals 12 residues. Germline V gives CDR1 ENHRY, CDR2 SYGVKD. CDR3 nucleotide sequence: TGTGCCATCAGTGGCGGGGCCTACGAGCAGTTCTTC. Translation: CAISGGAYEQFF.

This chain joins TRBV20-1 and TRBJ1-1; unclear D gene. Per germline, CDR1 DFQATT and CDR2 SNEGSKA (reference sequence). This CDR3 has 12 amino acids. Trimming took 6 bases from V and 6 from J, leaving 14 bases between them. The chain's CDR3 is CSAGGRSAEAFF. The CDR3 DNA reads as TGCAGTGCAGGAGGCCGGTCGGCTGAAGCTTTCTTT.

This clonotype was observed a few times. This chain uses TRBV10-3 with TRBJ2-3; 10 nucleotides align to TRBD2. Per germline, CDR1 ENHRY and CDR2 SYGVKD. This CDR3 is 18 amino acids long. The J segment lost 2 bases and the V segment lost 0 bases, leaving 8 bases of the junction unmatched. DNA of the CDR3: TGTGCCATCAGTGAGTCGGCGGCTAGCGGGGGCAACACAGATACGCAGTATTTT. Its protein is CAISESAASGGNTDTQYF.

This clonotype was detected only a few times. In DNA, the CDR3 is TGCGCCAGCAGTGGTAATTTCAATCAGCCCCAGCATTTT. Protein product: CASSGNFNQPQHF. This sequence joins TRBV10-2 and TRBJ1-5; no clear D gene. This CDR3 has 13 amino acids. CDR1 WSHSY and CDR2 SAAADI come from the germline V gene. V was cut by 4 bases and J by 3 bases, with 7 bases left in between.

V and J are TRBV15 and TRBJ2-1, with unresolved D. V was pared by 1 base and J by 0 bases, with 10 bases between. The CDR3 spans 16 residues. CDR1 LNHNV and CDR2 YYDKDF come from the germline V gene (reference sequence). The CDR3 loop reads CATSRARASSYNEQFF. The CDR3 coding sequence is TGTGCCACCAGCAGAGCCCGGGCGAGCTCCTACAATGAGCAGTTCTTC.